Listed below are T cell receptor beta chains from one sample, sequenced in a study of human T cells and chemical hapten exposure. A single record per CDR3 protein comes from TCRdb applying MiXCR to the RACE reads. The data contain approximately 33,000 distinct CDR3 sequences, 6.5% to 8.5% of them singletons. The sample consisted of whole blood. The source is a human donor in good health. Some clones in this sample may be carry-over from other donors' samples. CDR3s include the opening cysteine and the closing phenylalanine or tryptophan. Each record gives: J gene, V gene, CDR3 protein.

TRBJ2-2 TRBV12-3/TRBV12-4 CASSPSRGSTGELFF
TRBJ2-5 TRBV10-3 CAIPGWGGGETQYF
TRBJ1-1 TRBV19 CAIKPGQGSLEAFF
TRBJ2-7 TRBV29-1 CSVEEMADGQYF
TRBJ2-5 TRBV6-4 CASSDSKETQYF
TRBJ2-7 TRBV29-1 CSVGGMADSSSYEQYF
TRBJ2-2 TRBV5-5 CASSQPGGGLSGELFF
TRBJ2-5 TRBV28 CATRRWTSGSRQETQYF
TRBJ2-5 TRBV12-3/TRBV12-4 CASKRNREQETQYF
TRBJ1-5 TRBV20-1 CSASGRNQPQHF
TRBJ1-2 TRBV4-1 CASSQGTGGAWYGYTF
TRBJ1-1 TRBV6-2/TRBV6-3 CASSYNYLSEAFF
TRBJ1-5 TRBV4-3 CASSQDGRGGSNQPQHF
TRBJ1-5 TRBV5-6 CASSSTGGMNQPQHF
TRBJ2-7 TRBV27 CASSPGHCYEQYF
TRBJ2-7 TRBV7-2 CASSPPGAYEQYF
TRBJ2-7 TRBV25-1 CASSDQTVYEQYF
TRBJ1-1 TRBV29-1 CSADIAATEAFF
TRBJ2-2 TRBV6-4 CASSGLAGANTGELFF
TRBJ1-3 TRBV7-2 CASSPGYEGNTIYF
TRBJ1-1 TRBV11-2 CASSRDFPLATEAFF
TRBJ1-5 TRBV29-1 CSAGGGGMQPQHF
TRBJ2-3 TRBV20-1 CSARGQPRSAFTDTQYF
TRBJ1-5 TRBV16 CASSRTGGLDQPQHF
TRBJ2-3 TRBV30 CAWSVRADTQYF
TRBJ1-1 TRBV29-1 CSVDWGRNTEAFF
TRBJ1-2 TRBV7-2 CASSFGGRGYTF
TRBJ2-7 TRBV30 CAWSPPGTVYEQYF
TRBJ1-5 TRBV25-1 CASSEPGNQPQHF
TRBJ1-6 TRBV7-9 CASSRGQGNSPLHF
TRBJ2-7 TRBV5-1 CASSLAQGSAYEQYF
TRBJ2-3 TRBV6-5 CASSYSIQTSGYTDTQYF
TRBJ1-2 TRBV2 CASSEKGANYGYTF
TRBJ2-3 TRBV20-1 CSAPRTSGPDTQYF
TRBJ1-1 TRBV9 CASSLMTTGFGTEAFF
TRBJ1-5 TRBV12-3/TRBV12-4 CASSFSGSNQPQHF
TRBJ1-1 TRBV5-4 CASSPSVPGGTEAFF
TRBJ2-7 TRBV2 CASSEVNLQSYEQYF
TRBJ1-4 TRBV5-8 CASSPTTFQAGNEKLFF
TRBJ2-3 TRBV6-5 CASSPSSDRSPTDTQYF
TRBJ2-7 TRBV9 CASSPGQNSYEQYF
TRBJ2-7 TRBV12-5 CASGLVMSGTGVDEQYF
TRBJ2-5 TRBV29-1 CSVNNRETQYF
TRBJ2-3 TRBV24-1 CATSDPKYIPGQGGTDTQYF
TRBJ2-3 TRBV2 CASRTGFDTQYF
TRBJ1-1 TRBV25-1 CASSDRGGMNTEAFF
TRBJ1-1 TRBV5-1 CASSLYGTEAFF
TRBJ2-7 TRBV6-2/TRBV6-3 CASSYDELAGVEQYF
TRBJ2-1 TRBV2 CASSEWSGTRYNEQFF
TRBJ1-1 TRBV12-3/TRBV12-4 CASSLLLNTEAFF
TRBJ1-5 TRBV28 CASRGRDGANQPQHF
TRBJ2-5 TRBV6-6 CASSYGDQETQYF
TRBJ2-3 TRBV6-1 CASTASGRTDTQYF